The present TCR beta chain was sequenced within a study of blood T cell repertoires in COVID-19 (TCRdb year 2020). Notes on the research overall: Samples covering the acute and convalescent phases of COVID-19 were provided by collaborators in the United States, Italy and Spain. The prospective study material was composed of cDNA or gDNA derived from T cells, B-cell-depleted T cells, or PBMCs. Subjects who had been exposed to COVID-19, were actively infected with it, or had recovered from it provided the deeply sampled blood TCRbeta repertoires that made up the dataset. A freely available public database, intended as a resource for researchers studying the immune response to SARS-CoV-2, is where the repertoires were released. The samples were drawn from the first 160 participants of the ongoing ImmuneRACE study and from 1,254 subjects provided by 6 global collaborators. Nearly every sample came with metadata listing a de-identified subject ID, COVID-19 status, age in years and sex. HLA class I and class II types, where available, came from metadata supplied by the sample provider rather than from assay-based typing. General findings and caveats noted by the study authors: Clinical and demographic metadata were provided uncurated, with the amount varying by source and participant.

In Seattle, one collaborating source enrolled patients while the infection was active and tracked those patients longitudinally over the course of disease. Collaborating institutions collected whole blood in K2EDTA tubes following their own protocols. For TCRbeta analysis, collaborator samples were shipped as frozen whole blood, as isolated PBMCs, or as DNA extracted from either sample type. TCRbeta CDR3 regions were amplified from genomic DNA by means of the immunoSEQ Assay, a bias-controlled multiplex PCR. On the study's bioinformatics: Nucleated cell counts per sample were estimated from amplification of reference gene primers within the assay. To quantify the absolute abundance of each unique TCRbeta CDR3 rearrangement, sequence reads were collapsed and filtered. For each sample, productive Simpson clonality was calculated by taking the square root of Simpson's diversity index across productive rearrangements. In TCRdb, the immuneACCESS table is reduced to in-frame sequences with V and J assigned. These tables do not hold every clone; where another copy was compared, an unresolved V gene accounts for under half, and the others remain unexplained. The V and J calls and clone size come from that table; D and trimming were worked out from the DNA. The sample contains 48,000 or so clones, 85% to 90% of them found a single time. The ten largest clones represent about 2.8% of the sample.

The CDR3, cysteine through phenylalanine, is 14 amino acids long. Only the CDR3 DNA stays, 42 bases, in frame from base 1. V is clipped by 2 bases and J by 7 bases, and the sequence between their germline boundaries is 14 bases long. Looking up the germline V gene yields CDR1 SGHTA and CDR2 FQGTGA. With regard to this clone: Its target antigen remains unknown. Base qualities are missing; no much larger clone stands one base away.

The chain is made from TRBV7-3 and TRBJ1-1; the D gene is possibly TRBD1, with 6 bases matching. The TCR comes from a woman of 80 years or more with COVID-19, enrolled during active disease. The sequencing sample was made of peripheral blood. The CDR3 loop reads CASSLSGARNEAFF. The nucleotide sequence reads TGTGCCAGCAGCTTATCAGGGGCGAGGAATGAAGCTTTCTTT.